Shown below are 11 T cell receptor beta chains from a single sample sequenced in a study of human T cells and chemical hapten exposure. Noted time point: patch test 3, about 24 weeks after DPC sensitization. Treatment reported: therapeutic diphenylcyclopropenone sensitization with weekly scalp DPC. Whole blood that had not been fractionated was the source of extracted total RNA. TCRdb redid the calling of the RACE reads with MiXCR, one entry per CDR3 protein. The repertoire holds over 30,000 distinct CDR3 sequences, with more than 8% as singletons. The sample here was whole blood, taken in connection with sensitization to the hapten diphenylcyclopropenone (DPC). The origin of the receptors is a man between 45 and 60 years old with alopecia areata. Some clones in this sample may be carry-over from other donors' samples.

This clonotype has at least ten counts. The chain employs TRBV5-1 and TRBJ2-3; tentatively, D is TRBD2 (6 bases). CDR1 and CDR2 from the germline V gene are SGHRS and YFSETQ. Trimming took 3 bases from V and 2 from J, leaving 10 bases between them. The CDR3 is 14 amino acids. The CDR3 DNA reads TGCGCCAGCAGCTCGGGACTTGCCACAGATACGCAGTATTTT. Protein product: CASSSGLATDTQYF.

The V call is TRBV12-3 or TRBV12-4, the J call TRBJ1-2; 10 nucleotides agree with TRBD1. The CDR3 extends over 13 amino acids. After removal of 5 bases from V and 9 bases from J, the junction contained 6 bases not matched to a gene. DNA for the CDR3: TGTGCCAGCAGTAGACAGGGGGCTCGTAGCTACACCTTC. It codes for CASSRQGARSYTF.

This clonotype was counted between two and nine times. This chain links TRBV7-3 with TRBJ2-6; no clear D gene. The CDR3 extends over 14 amino acids. V was cut by 4 bases and J by 0 bases, with 4 bases left in between. The germline CDR1 and CDR2 sequences are SGHTA and FQGTGA. The CDR3 reads CASSSGSGANVLTF. The CDR3 DNA is TGTGCCAGCAGCTCGGGCTCTGGGGCCAACGTCCTGACTTTC.

This clonotype is termed medium-sized. This chain links TRBV5-5 with TRBJ1-1; D uncertain. With 0 bases removed from V and 0 bases from J, the gap between germline ends came to 12 bases. This CDR3 contains 16 residues. In germline, CDR1 is SGHKS, CDR2 YYEKEE (reference sequence). The CDR3 coding sequence is TGTGCCAGCAGCTTGGGGAATGAGTCCTTGAACACTGAAGCTTTCTTT. This translates into CASSLGNESLNTEAFF.

This clonotype was counted at least ten times. This chain uses TRBV18 with TRBJ1-5; the D is unclear. V was clipped by 4 bases and J by 6 bases, with 13 bases between them. The CDR3 has 14 amino acids. Germline CDR1 is KGHSH and CDR2 is LQKENI. CDR3 DNA: TGTGCCAGCTCACTCGCCCGAGTGGGTCAGCCCCAGCATTTT. This sequence encodes CASSLARVGQPQHF.

This clonotype was seen repeatedly, ten times or more. This chain connects TRBV10-1 to TRBJ2-3; D gene unclear. Germline loops: CDR1 WNHNN, CDR2 SYGVQD (reference sequence). This CDR3 comprises 13 residues. The V gene lost 1 base and the J gene lost 3 bases, with 5 bases spanning the gap. CDR3 in amino acids: CASSELVTDTQYF. CDR3 nucleotide sequence: TGCGCCAGCAGTGAGTTGGTGACAGATACGCAGTATTTT.

This chain connects TRBV29-1 to TRBJ2-5; 7 nucleotides agree with TRBD1. This CDR3 is 12 amino acids long. Per germline, CDR1 SQVTM and CDR2 ANQGSEA. V dropped 3 bases and J dropped 3; count of bases not matched to a gene: 1. The CDR3 DNA reads TGCAGCGTTGAGGGGACAGAAGAGACCCAGTACTTC. Translating it yields CSVEGTEETQYF.

The chain links TRBV29-1 to TRBJ2-2; perhaps TRBD2 as D (6 bases). Trimming cost V 6 bases and J 1 base, with 15 bases left between them. CDR1 is SQVTM and CDR2 is ANQGSEA in the germline V gene. The CDR3 is made up of 15 amino acids. Written as DNA, the CDR3 is TGCAGCGTCGCCCGGGGGACGGAGAACACCGGGGAGCTGTTTTTT. Its translation: CSVARGTENTGELFF.

This clonotype was picked up a small number of times. This rearrangement joins TRBV7-8 to TRBJ2-1; D gene ambiguous. The CDR3 length is 11 residues. V was trimmed by 5 bases and J by 9 bases, leaving 8 bases between them. Germline CDR1 and CDR2: SGHVS and FQNEAQ. The CDR3 spells CASSHSPEQFF. The CDR3 DNA reads TGTGCCAGCAGCCACTCCCCTGAGCAGTTCTTC.

This clonotype was seen at least ten times. This rearrangement joins TRBV6-2 or TRBV6-3 to TRBJ1-1; possible D gene TRBD1, 5 bases. The CDR3 extends over 18 amino acids. The germline V and J ends were trimmed by 2 bases and 3 bases, with 22 bases remaining between them. The germline V gene encodes CDR1 MNHEY and CDR2 SVGEGT. CDR3 bases: TGTGCCAGCAGTTACCCTGGGCAGGGAGGGCCCCTGGACACTGAAGCTTTCTTT. Translated, it gives CASSYPGQGGPLDTEAFF.

This clonotype has ten or more counts. V usage is TRBV11-2 and J usage is TRBJ2-1, with 7 nucleotides matching TRBD1. V lost 0 bases to trimming and J lost 6 bases; unmatched junction nucleotides: 2. The CDR3 covers 14 residues. The germline V gene encodes CDR1 SGHAT and CDR2 FQNNGV. DNA for the CDR3: TGTGCCAGCAGCTTAGAAAGGGGGCTCAATGAGCAGTTCTTC. Translation gives CASSLERGLNEQFF.